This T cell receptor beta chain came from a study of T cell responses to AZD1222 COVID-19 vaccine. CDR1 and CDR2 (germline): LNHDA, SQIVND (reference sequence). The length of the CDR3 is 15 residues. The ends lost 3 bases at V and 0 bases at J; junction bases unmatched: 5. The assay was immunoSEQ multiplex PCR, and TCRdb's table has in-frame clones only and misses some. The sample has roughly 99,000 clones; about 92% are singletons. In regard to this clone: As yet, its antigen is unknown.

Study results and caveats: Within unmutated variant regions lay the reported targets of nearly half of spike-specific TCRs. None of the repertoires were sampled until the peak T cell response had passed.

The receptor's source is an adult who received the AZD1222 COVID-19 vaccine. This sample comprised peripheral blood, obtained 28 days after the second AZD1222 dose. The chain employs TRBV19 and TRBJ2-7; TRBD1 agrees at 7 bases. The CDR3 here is CASSITGQDSYEQYF. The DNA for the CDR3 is TGTGCCAGTAGTATCACAGGACAGGACTCCTACGAGCAGTACTTC.